This TCR beta chain emerged from a study of blood T cell repertoires in COVID-19. In the study overall: From the United States, Italy and Spain came samples of acute and convalescent COVID-19. PBMCs, B-cell-depleted T cells, or T cells were the source of the cDNA or gDNA that made up the material.

This CDR3 contains 13 residues. With V trimmed by 6 bases and J by 2 bases, 4 bases remained unmatched. Germline V gene sequence: CDR1 LGHNT, CDR2 FRNRAP. Original processing notes: Amplification from reference gene primers served as the basis for estimated nucleated cell counts. Clones were sequenced by immunoSEQ multiplex PCR, and TCRdb holds only the in-frame ones, with some missing. V and J calls and clone size follow that table, whereas D and trimming were derived from the DNA. Among a few hundred thousand clones listed, 85% were seen once. This receptor was taken from a young woman with acute or convalescent COVID-19. Specimen: peripheral blood. The V gene is TRBV12-5, the J gene TRBJ2-7, with 7 positions matching TRBD1. CDR3 DNA sequence: TGTGCTAGTGGCCGGGACAGCCCCTACGAGCAGTACTTC. Amino acids: CASGRDSPYEQYF.